The sequence of this T cell receptor (beta chain) was determined in a study of blood T cell repertoires in COVID-19. Turning to the study itself: PBMCs, B-cell-depleted T cells, or T cells provided the cDNA or gDNA that made up the material.

Germline V gives CDR1 MDHEN, CDR2 SYDVKM. The CDR3 has 14 amino acids. V was clipped by 5 bases and J by 6 bases, with 16 bases between them. Assay: immunoSEQ multiplex PCR; the TCRdb copy retains only in-frame clones and omits some. The table lists around 68,000 clones, more than 60% of them singletons. The J gene is TRBJ1-2, the V gene TRBV28; no definite D call. The sample comprised peripheral blood. The sequence was collected from a woman in her fifties or sixties with acute or convalescent COVID-19. For the CDR3, the DNA is TGTGCCAGCAGTCTCCCGGGGTGGGCGGATGGCTACACCTTC. It codes for CASSLPGWADGYTF.